This T cell receptor (beta chain) was sequenced in a study of identical twins. General study findings and limits: Invariant MAIT and iNKT cells are populations that could partly confound zero-insertion analyses. Cord blood beta clonotypes that were abundant carried fewer insertions, and memory repertoires showed no such trend.

This clonotype came up a few times. Its specificity is unknown. Germline values: CDR1 LGHNA, CDR2 YNFKEQ. The V and J ends lost 0 bases and 9 bases respectively, with 9 bases between them. The CDR3 totals 14 residues. The donor group consisted entirely of healthy Caucasians. TCRdb analysed the 5' RACE reads with MiXCR anew, one entry per CDR3 protein. The sample lists around 200,000 distinct CDR3 sequences; around 10% were seen once. This clonotype was sampled from a woman younger than 30 in good health. The specimen was memory (CD45RO+) T cells sorted from blood. The chain combines TRBV4-2 with TRBJ1-6; the D is unclear. This CDR3 is CASSQDRGLSPLHF. The CDR3 DNA follows: TGTGCCAGCAGCCAAGATAGAGGCCTTTCACCCCTCCACTTT.